The rows below give T cell receptor beta chains drawn from one sample of a study of T cell responses to AZD1222 COVID-19 vaccine. This table comes from immunoSEQ multiplex PCR, and its TCRdb copy is limited to in-frame clones, with some not included. There are more than 100,000 clones in the sample; roughly 90% occur only once, and approximately 1.6% lies in the top ten. Specimen: peripheral blood, collected on day 0 of AZD1222 vaccination. These TCRs come from an adult in good health. Both conserved end residues are part of each CDR3. The order of the fields is V gene, clone size, J gene, CDR3 length, D gene, CDR3 DNA, CDR3 protein. A D gene is named only where the DNA matches it firmly. A clone size is listed for some rows: how often the clone was seen (once, few, many), or a class if it is expanded.

V: TRBV7-2
size: .
J: TRBJ2-7
length: 13
D: .
DNA: TGTGCCAGCAGCCACCCTGGGAACTACGAGCAGTACTTC
CDR3: CASSHPGNYEQYF

V: TRBV24-1
size: few
J: TRBJ1-5
length: 14
D: TRBD1
DNA: TGTGCCACCAGTGAGACAGGGGGCGGTCAGCCCCAGCATTTT
CDR3: CATSETGGGQPQHF

V: TRBV6-2/TRBV6-3
size: .
J: TRBJ2-7
length: 14
D: .
DNA: TGTGCCAGCAGTCGGGGACTGGTCGACTACGAGCAGTACTTC
CDR3: CASSRGLVDYEQYF

V: TRBV15
size: .
J: TRBJ1-3
length: 18
D: .
DNA: TGTGCCACCAGCAGTTCCCGTCTTGCGGCTGTCTCTGGAAACACCATATATTTT
CDR3: CATSSSRLAAVSGNTIYF

V: TRBV14
size: .
J: TRBJ2-7
length: 13
D: .
DNA: TGTGCCAGCAGCCTCGCGGAGATTTACGAGCAGTACTTC
CDR3: CASSLAEIYEQYF

V: TRBV18
size: few
J: TRBJ1-1
length: 18
D: .
DNA: TGTGCCAGCTCACCTAGAGCTTTTTCCGGGACTTCAAACACTGAAGCTTTCTTT
CDR3: CASSPRAFSGTSNTEAFF

V: TRBV5-5
size: .
J: TRBJ2-1
length: 15
D: TRBD1
DNA: TGTGCCAGCAGCTTCCCCGGGACAGTAAACAATGAGCAGTTCTTC
CDR3: CASSFPGTVNNEQFF

V: TRBV5-6
size: .
J: TRBJ1-6
length: 13
D: .
DNA: TGTGCCAGCAGCTTTACAGAAGGATCACCCCTCCACTTT
CDR3: CASSFTEGSPLHF

V: TRBV5-4
size: few
J: TRBJ1-4
length: 15
D: TRBD1
DNA: TGTGCCAGCAGCCCTCGAGGGACAGAGAATGAAAAACTGTTTTTT
CDR3: CASSPRGTENEKLFF

V: TRBV6-4
size: .
J: TRBJ2-2
length: 14
D: .
DNA: TGTGCCAGCAGTGACTTTCTTAACACCGGGGAGCTGTTTTTT
CDR3: CASSDFLNTGELFF

V: TRBV5-4
size: .
J: TRBJ2-3
length: 15
D: .
DNA: TGTGCCAGCAGCTTGGGGGAAGCTGGGTTTGATACGCAGTATTTT
CDR3: CASSLGEAGFDTQYF

V: TRBV7-8
size: .
J: TRBJ2-5
length: 13
D: .
DNA: TGTGCCAGCAGCCCCCGGACAGAGGAGACCCAGTACTTC
CDR3: CASSPRTEETQYF

V: TRBV7-2
size: .
J: TRBJ1-6
length: 14
D: TRBD1
DNA: TGTGCCAGCAGATCCGGGACAGGAGGTCCACCCCTCCACTTT
CDR3: CASRSGTGGPPLHF

V: TRBV5-5
size: .
J: TRBJ1-5
length: 16
D: TRBD1
DNA: TGTGCCAGCAGTCGGACAGGGGGCACGGGAGGTCAGCCCCAGCATTTT
CDR3: CASSRTGGTGGQPQHF

V: TRBV3-1/TRBV3-2
size: .
J: TRBJ2-2
length: 15
D: .
DNA: TGTGCCAGCACCGAAGGTCCAGGACGAGGGGGGGAGCTGTTTTTT
CDR3: CASTEGPGRGGELFF

V: TRBV7-2
size: .
J: TRBJ1-2
length: 15
D: TRBD1
DNA: TGTGCCAGCAGCACCCTCCCGGGACAGACTTATGGCTACACCTTC
CDR3: CASSTLPGQTYGYTF

V: TRBV24-1
size: .
J: TRBJ2-7
length: 14
D: TRBD2
DNA: TGTGCCACCAGTTCAAGCGGGGGGTCCTACGAGCAGTACTTC
CDR3: CATSSSGGSYEQYF

V: TRBV28
size: few
J: TRBJ1-4
length: 14
D: TRBD1
DNA: TGTGCCAGCAGCTTACCAGGGGGGAATGAAAAACTGTTTTTT
CDR3: CASSLPGGNEKLFF

V: TRBV6-2/TRBV6-3
size: .
J: TRBJ1-5
length: 13
D: .
DNA: TGTGCCAGCAGTTACGGGCGCAATCAGCCCCAGCATTTT
CDR3: CASSYGRNQPQHF

V: TRBV28
size: .
J: TRBJ1-2
length: 17
D: TRBD1
DNA: TGTGCCAGCAGTGTTACCGGGACAGGGGGCCGGAACTATGGCTACACCTTC
CDR3: CASSVTGTGGRNYGYTF

V: TRBV2
size: .
J: TRBJ1-1
length: 15
D: .
DNA: TGTGCCAGTTCAGTTCGGGGCCGAGGGGACACTGAAGCTTTCTTT
CDR3: CASSVRGRGDTEAFF

V: TRBV6-5
size: few
J: TRBJ1-1
length: 15
D: .
DNA: TGTGCCAGCGGGCCAGTTCAGGCCCCGAACACTGAAGCTTTCTTT
CDR3: CASGPVQAPNTEAFF

V: TRBV30
size: .
J: TRBJ1-5
length: 17
D: .
DNA: TGTGCCTGGATAGGGATCTCCGGAGGGGTGGTCAACCAGCCCCAGCATTTT
CDR3: CAWIGISGGVVNQPQHF

V: TRBV5-1
size: few
J: TRBJ2-7
length: 14
D: .
DNA: TGCGCCAGCAGCTTGGGATCGGGTCTCTACGAGCAGTACTTC
CDR3: CASSLGSGLYEQYF

V: TRBV11-2
size: .
J: TRBJ2-4
length: 15
D: .
DNA: TGTGCCAGCAGGCTACTTCGGGGAGCCAAAAACATTCAGTACTTC
CDR3: CASRLLRGAKNIQYF

V: TRBV7-8
size: .
J: TRBJ1-1
length: 15
D: .
DNA: TGTGCCAGCAGCTCTGGACAGCCTACTGGCACTGAAGCTTTCTTT
CDR3: CASSSGQPTGTEAFF

V: TRBV4-2
size: .
J: TRBJ2-5
length: 18
D: TRBD2
DNA: TGTGCCAGCAGCCAAGCTGTTGCGGGGGGGCTCGCGTCAGAGACCCAGTACTTC
CDR3: CASSQAVAGGLASETQYF

V: TRBV18
size: .
J: TRBJ1-4
length: 15
D: .
DNA: TGTGCCAGCTCAGCCCGGGACGCCCGAGAATTGGAACTGTTTTTT
CDR3: CASSARDARELELFF

V: TRBV7-8
size: .
J: TRBJ2-7
length: 15
D: .
DNA: TGTGCCAGCAGCCCGGTCGGAGCGCCTTCCTACGAGCAGTACTTC
CDR3: CASSPVGAPSYEQYF

V: TRBV5-1
size: .
J: TRBJ1-2
length: 16
D: TRBD1
DNA: TGCGCCAGCAGCTTGAACCAGGACAGGGGATGGGATGGCTACACCTTC
CDR3: CASSLNQDRGWDGYTF

V: TRBV4-1
size: .
J: TRBJ1-1
length: 13
D: .
DNA: TGCGCCAGCAGCTCCGACAGGAACACTGAAGCTTTCTTT
CDR3: CASSSDRNTEAFF

V: TRBV11-2
size: .
J: TRBJ2-3
length: 16
D: TRBD2
DNA: TGTGCCAGCAGCTTAGAATCCGGGACTAGTGTAAATACGCAGTATTTT
CDR3: CASSLESGTSVNTQYF

V: TRBV29-1
size: few
J: TRBJ1-2
length: 14
D: .
DNA: TGCAGCGTTGTTTTTAGTAGCCGCTCCTATGGCTACACCTTC
CDR3: CSVVFSSRSYGYTF

V: TRBV11-3
size: .
J: TRBJ2-3
length: 13
D: .
DNA: TGTGCCAGCAGCTACCGGTCGTCCGATACGCAGTATTTT
CDR3: CASSYRSSDTQYF

V: TRBV6-4
size: .
J: TRBJ2-1
length: 14
D: TRBD2
DNA: TGTGCCAGCAGTGAACACCCGGGGGGGTTGGTCGAGTTCTTC
CDR3: CASSEHPGGLVEFF

V: TRBV6-5
size: .
J: TRBJ1-5
length: 14
D: TRBD1
DNA: TGTGCCAGCAGTCCGGGGACAGGGAATCAGCCCCAGCATTTT
CDR3: CASSPGTGNQPQHF

V: TRBV7-9
size: .
J: TRBJ1-5
length: 16
D: .
DNA: TGTGCCAGCAGCCCACCCGGGCCGGGAAGCAATCAGCCCCAGCATTTT
CDR3: CASSPPGPGSNQPQHF

V: TRBV4-3
size: .
J: TRBJ1-6
length: 20
D: .
DNA: TGCGCCAGCAGCCAAGAAGCGGTCGCGGTCGGGGGCTATTATAATTCACCCCTCCACTTT
CDR3: CASSQEAVAVGGYYNSPLHF

V: TRBV7-6
size: .
J: TRBJ1-5
length: 15
D: TRBD1
DNA: TGTGCCAGCAGCCGAGACAGGGGCCCTAATCAGCCCCAGCATTTT
CDR3: CASSRDRGPNQPQHF

V: TRBV9
size: .
J: TRBJ1-6
length: 14
D: .
DNA: TGTGCCAGCAGCCAACAGGGAGCCAATTCACCCCTCCACTTT
CDR3: CASSQQGANSPLHF

V: TRBV7-8
size: .
J: TRBJ1-1
length: 14
D: .
DNA: TGTGCCAGCAGCTCGAATTGGGCAAACACTGAAGCTTTCTTT
CDR3: CASSSNWANTEAFF

V: TRBV7-2
size: .
J: TRBJ2-4
length: 18
D: .
DNA: TGTGCCAGCAGCTTAGACCAGGGGGGGTGGCTAGCCAAAAACATTCAGTACTTC
CDR3: CASSLDQGGWLAKNIQYF

V: TRBV7-9
size: .
J: TRBJ2-2
length: 16
D: TRBD2
DNA: TGTGCCAGCAGCTCCGGACTAGCGGGGTACACCGGGGAGCTGTTTTTT
CDR3: CASSSGLAGYTGELFF

V: TRBV19
size: .
J: TRBJ1-2
length: 13
D: TRBD1
DNA: TGTGCCAGTAGCCTAGACAGGGACTATGGCTACACCTTC
CDR3: CASSLDRDYGYTF

V: TRBV27
size: .
J: TRBJ2-1
length: 13
D: .
DNA: TGTGCCAGCAGCGCCTCCGGGATCAATGAGCAGTTCTTC
CDR3: CASSASGINEQFF

V: TRBV4-1
size: .
J: TRBJ1-5
length: 14
D: .
DNA: TGCGCCAGCAGCCAAGCCTATAGCAATCAGCCCCAGCATTTT
CDR3: CASSQAYSNQPQHF

V: TRBV3-1/TRBV3-2
size: few
J: TRBJ2-1
length: 16
D: .
DNA: TGTGCCAGCAGCCAAGGACAGGGACTCTCCTACAATGAGCAGTTCTTC
CDR3: CASSQGQGLSYNEQFF

V: TRBV7-9
size: .
J: TRBJ2-5
length: 14
D: TRBD2
DNA: TGTGCCAGCAGCTTTCGCGGGGGGGGCCGGACCCAGTACTTC
CDR3: CASSFRGGGRTQYF

V: TRBV7-9
size: once
J: TRBJ1-5
length: 12
D: .
DNA: TGTGCCAGCAGCACAGGCAATCAGCCCCAGCATTTT
CDR3: CASSTGNQPQHF

V: TRBV4-3
size: .
J: TRBJ2-7
length: 14
D: .
DNA: TGCGCCAGCAGCCAAGATCCAGCAGACTACGAGCAGTACTTC
CDR3: CASSQDPADYEQYF

V: TRBV5-1
size: once
J: TRBJ1-6
length: 15
D: TRBD1
DNA: TGCGCCAGCAGCTCCCAGACAGGGTATAATTCACCCCTCCACTTT
CDR3: CASSSQTGYNSPLHF

V: TRBV7-2
size: .
J: TRBJ1-2
length: 14
D: TRBD1
DNA: TGTGCCAGCAGCGGGACAGGGGTGGGGTATGGCTACACCTTC
CDR3: CASSGTGVGYGYTF

V: TRBV7-9
size: .
J: TRBJ2-7
length: 11
D: .
DNA: TGTGCCAGCAGCTTAGGCCCAGGGGTGGACTTC
CDR3: CASSLGPGVDF

V: TRBV6-5
size: .
J: TRBJ1-1
length: 14
D: .
DNA: TGTGCCAGCAGTTACCAACAGCCGAACACTGAAGCTTTCTTT
CDR3: CASSYQQPNTEAFF